This T cell receptor beta chain was observed in a study of sequential checkpoint blockade in melanoma. Overall study: Patients were randomized 1:1 to nivolumab-then-ipilimumab or ipilimumab-then-nivolumab first-line. TCRbeta immunosequencing was performed on DNA from roughly 99 pretreatment melanoma tumor samples. The study, taken as a whole, reports: Clinical benefit was about 30 times likelier when tumor T-cell fraction and clonality increased.

TCRdb keeps only in-frame clones here, not all; method: immunoSEQ multiplex PCR. The sample holds thousands of clones, about a quarter seen once. Of note for this clone: What it binds is unknown.

V dropped 10 bases and J dropped 10 bases, with 16 bases sitting between them. CDR3 length: 11 amino acids. The V gene's germline CDR1 is MRHNA and CDR2 SNTAGT. Treatment described: randomized to nivolumab then ipilimumab (arm A) or the reverse (arm B). None of the patients previously received DNA-damaging chemotherapy. This receptor was identified in a human donor with melanoma. The sequenced sample was tumor tissue (inferred from file names), obtained from a patient given nivolumab and ipilimumab in sequence. The chain carries TRBV6-4 and TRBJ1-1; D may be TRBD1 (5 bases). CDR3 nucleotides: TGTGCCACCCTCTTGGGAGGGGTAGCTTTCTTT. It is translated as CATLLGGVAFF.